This T cell receptor beta chain was profiled in a study of blood T cell repertoires in COVID-19. Overall study context: Samples representing acute and convalescent COVID-19 were sourced from the United States, Italy and Spain. Nucleic acid was either cDNA or gDNA, and it came from T cells, B-cell-depleted T cells, or PBMCs.

In the original analysis: Amplification with reference gene primers provided the estimates of nucleated cell counts. Sequenced by immunoSEQ multiplex PCR; TCRdb stores in-frame clones only, minus some. Clonal size and the V and J genes are those of that table, whereas D and trimming came from the DNA. The table lists some 170,000 clones, roughly 76% of them singletons. It was during active infection that Seattle patients were enrolled and then longitudinally followed. Between the trimmed V and J ends, which lost 5 bases and 4 bases, there was a span of 10 bases. Looked up from germline, CDR1 is SNHLY and CDR2 is FYNNEI. The CDR3 is made up of 13 amino acids.

The clonotype was recovered from a woman between 40 and 50 years old with COVID-19, enrolled during active disease. The source material was peripheral blood. This chain links TRBV2 with TRBJ2-3; a weak D match, TRBD2 (7 bases). The CDR3 coding sequence is TGTGCCAGCAGTCGGGGGGCCCCAGATACGCAGTATTTT. It yields the protein CASSRGAPDTQYF.